This TCR beta chain was captured by sequencing in a study of long-term antiretroviral therapy in people with HIV. They ran version v3.0 of the immunoSEQ assay at survey level. Measured with immunoSEQ multiplex PCR; TCRdb has only the in-frame clones, and not every one. Of 36,000 or so clones listed, over 75% are singletons. No fewer than two post-ART and no fewer than one pre-ART PBMC samples existed for each donor. Participants with HIV, all of them, were treated in the United States. Germline V gene lookup returns CDR1 SGHTA and CDR2 FQGNSA. Trimming at V came to 5 bases and at J to 7 bases, leaving 7 bases not matched to a gene. This CDR3 has 15 amino acids.

The sequence came from a man between 18 and 35 years old with HIV. The sequencing used unsorted PBMCs, collected 0.6 years after starting antiretroviral therapy. The V gene is TRBV7-2, the J gene TRBJ2-1; 11 bases line up with TRBD2. CDR3 coding DNA: TGTGCCAGCAGCCCTATAGCGGGAGGGTTGAATGAGCAGTTCTTC. Its translation is CASSPIAGGLNEQFF.